This TCR beta chain was recovered during a study of blood T cell repertoires in COVID-19. As for the study in general: Researchers got acute and convalescent COVID-19 samples from the United States, Italy and Spain. From T cells, B-cell-depleted T cells, or PBMCs came the material, which was cDNA or gDNA.

As handled by the study authors: From reference gene primer amplification, estimates of nucleated cell counts were derived. Only in-frame clones appear in the TCRdb table, and some are missing; sequencing was by immunoSEQ multiplex PCR. V, J and clone size derive from that table, while D and trimming were established from the DNA sequence. This table holds 60,000 or so clones, 79% found once. CDR1 is MNHEY and CDR2 is SVGAGI in the germline V gene. This CDR3 is built from 15 residues. J gave up 4 bases and V 5 bases, and 10 bases lay outside the gene matches. This clone was seen only a few times. This sequence joins TRBV6-5 and TRBJ1-2; 7 positions match TRBD1. What was sequenced was peripheral blood. The receptor was isolated from a man aged 55 to 70 with acute or convalescent COVID-19. CDR3: CASSIAGQIVYGYTF. For the CDR3, the DNA is TGTGCCAGCAGTATAGCGGGACAGATTGTCTATGGCTACACCTTC.